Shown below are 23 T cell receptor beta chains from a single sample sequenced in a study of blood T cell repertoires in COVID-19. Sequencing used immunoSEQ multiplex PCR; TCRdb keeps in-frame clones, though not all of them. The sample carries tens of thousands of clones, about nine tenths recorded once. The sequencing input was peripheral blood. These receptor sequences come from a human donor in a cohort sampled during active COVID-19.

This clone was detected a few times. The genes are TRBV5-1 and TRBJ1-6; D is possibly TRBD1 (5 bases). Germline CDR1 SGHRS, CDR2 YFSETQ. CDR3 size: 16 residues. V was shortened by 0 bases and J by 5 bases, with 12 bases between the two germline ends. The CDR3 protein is CASSLALGVNNSPLHF. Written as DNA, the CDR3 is TGCGCCAGCAGCTTGGCATTAGGGGTGAATAATTCACCCCTCCACTTT.

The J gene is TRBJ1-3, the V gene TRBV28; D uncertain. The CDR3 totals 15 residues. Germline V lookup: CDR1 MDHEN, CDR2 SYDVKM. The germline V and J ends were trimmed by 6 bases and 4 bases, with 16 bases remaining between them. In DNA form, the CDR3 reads TGTGCCAGCAGGGCCTCCTTCGAGCGGGGAAACACCATATATTTT. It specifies CASRASFERGNTIYF.

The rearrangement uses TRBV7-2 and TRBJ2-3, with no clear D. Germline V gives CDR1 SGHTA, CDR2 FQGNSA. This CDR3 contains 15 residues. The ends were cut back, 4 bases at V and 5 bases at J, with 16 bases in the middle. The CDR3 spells CASSSAAGRRDTQYF. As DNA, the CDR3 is TGTGCCAGCAGCTCCGCGGCTGGCCGGAGAGATACGCAGTATTTT. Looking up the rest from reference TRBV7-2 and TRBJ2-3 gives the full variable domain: GAGVSQSPSNKVTEKGKDVELRCDPISGHTALYWYRQSLGQGLEFLIYFQGNSAPDKSGLPSDRFSAERTGGSVSTLTIQRTQQEDSAVYLCASSSAAGRRDTQYFGPGTRLTVL.

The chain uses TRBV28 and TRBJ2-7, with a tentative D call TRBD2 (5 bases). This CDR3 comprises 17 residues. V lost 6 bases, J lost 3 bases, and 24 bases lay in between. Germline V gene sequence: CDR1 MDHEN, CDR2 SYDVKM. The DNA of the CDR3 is TGTGCCAGCAGCCACCTTGGGAGTCAGAATAGTAACTACGAGCAGTACTTC. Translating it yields CASSHLGSQNSNYEQYF.

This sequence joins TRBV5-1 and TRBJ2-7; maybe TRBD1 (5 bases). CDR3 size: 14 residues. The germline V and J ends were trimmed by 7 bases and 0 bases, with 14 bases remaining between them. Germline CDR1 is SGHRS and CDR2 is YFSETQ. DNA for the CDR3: TGCGCCAGCGCGTGGGGCGCTACCTCCTACGAGCAGTACTTC. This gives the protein CASAWGATSYEQYF.

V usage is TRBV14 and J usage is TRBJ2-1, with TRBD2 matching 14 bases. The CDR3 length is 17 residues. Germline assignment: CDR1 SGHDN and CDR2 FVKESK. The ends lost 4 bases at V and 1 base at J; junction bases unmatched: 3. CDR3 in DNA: TGTGCCAGCAGCCTTCGGACTAGCGGGAGGTCCTACAATGAGCAGTTCTTC. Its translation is CASSLRTSGRSYNEQFF.

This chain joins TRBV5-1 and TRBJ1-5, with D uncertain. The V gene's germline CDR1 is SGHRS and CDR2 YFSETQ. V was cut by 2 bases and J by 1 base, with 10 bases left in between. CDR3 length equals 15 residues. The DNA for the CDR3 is TGCGCCAGCAGCTTTGGCGGAATAAGCAATCAGCCCCAGCATTTT. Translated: CASSFGGISNQPQHF.

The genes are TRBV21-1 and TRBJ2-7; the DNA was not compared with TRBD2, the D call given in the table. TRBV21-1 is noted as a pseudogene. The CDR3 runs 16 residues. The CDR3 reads CASSKRLREIGHEQYF. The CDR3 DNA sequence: TGTGCCAGCAGCAAACGACTACGGGAGATCGGCCACGAGCAGTACTTC.

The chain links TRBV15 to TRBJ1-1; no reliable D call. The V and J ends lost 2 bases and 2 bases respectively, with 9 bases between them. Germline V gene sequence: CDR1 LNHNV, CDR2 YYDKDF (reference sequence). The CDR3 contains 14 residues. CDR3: CATSRQVGNTEAFF. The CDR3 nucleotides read TGTGCCACCAGCAGACAGGTGGGTAACACTGAAGCTTTCTTT.

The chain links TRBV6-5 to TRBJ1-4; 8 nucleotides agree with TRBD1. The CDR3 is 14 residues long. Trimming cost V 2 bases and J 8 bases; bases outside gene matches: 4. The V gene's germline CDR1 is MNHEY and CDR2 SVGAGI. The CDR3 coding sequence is TGTGCCAGCAGTTACGGGCAGGGGGCCGAAAAACTGTTTTTT. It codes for CASSYGQGAEKLFF.

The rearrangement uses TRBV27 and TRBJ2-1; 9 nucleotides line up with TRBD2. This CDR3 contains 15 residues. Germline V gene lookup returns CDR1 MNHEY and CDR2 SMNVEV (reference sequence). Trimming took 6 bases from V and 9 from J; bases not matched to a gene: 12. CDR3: CASRRGLAWGGEQFF. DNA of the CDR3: TGTGCCAGCAGACGCGGACTAGCGTGGGGGGGTGAGCAGTTCTTC.

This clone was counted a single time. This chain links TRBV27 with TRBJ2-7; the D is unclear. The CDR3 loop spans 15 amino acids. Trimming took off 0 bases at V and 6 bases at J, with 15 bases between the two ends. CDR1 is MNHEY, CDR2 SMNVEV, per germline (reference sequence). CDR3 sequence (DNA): TGTGCCAGCAGTTTATCCGGAGCCGGCTCAAGCGAGCAGTACTTC. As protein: CASSLSGAGSSEQYF.

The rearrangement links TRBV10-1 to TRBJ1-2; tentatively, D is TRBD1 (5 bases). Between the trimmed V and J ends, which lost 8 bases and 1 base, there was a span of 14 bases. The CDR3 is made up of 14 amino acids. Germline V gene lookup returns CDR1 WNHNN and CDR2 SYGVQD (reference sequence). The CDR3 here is CASGQGALNYGYTF. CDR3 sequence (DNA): TGCGCCAGCGGTCAAGGGGCTCTTAACTATGGCTACACCTTC.

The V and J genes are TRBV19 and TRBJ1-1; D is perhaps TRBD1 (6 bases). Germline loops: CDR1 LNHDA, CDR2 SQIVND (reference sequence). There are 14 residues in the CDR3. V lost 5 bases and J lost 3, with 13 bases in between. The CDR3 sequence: CASSSRTDYTEAFF. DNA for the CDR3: TGTGCCAGTAGTTCCCGGACAGACTACACTGAAGCTTTCTTT.

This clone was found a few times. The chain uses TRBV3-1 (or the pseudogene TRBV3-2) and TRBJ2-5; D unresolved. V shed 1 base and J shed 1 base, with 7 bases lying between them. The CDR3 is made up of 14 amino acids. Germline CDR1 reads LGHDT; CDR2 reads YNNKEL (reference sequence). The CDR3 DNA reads TGTGCCAGCAGCCAAGGACTTGTCCAAGAGACCCAGTACTTC. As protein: CASSQGLVQETQYF.

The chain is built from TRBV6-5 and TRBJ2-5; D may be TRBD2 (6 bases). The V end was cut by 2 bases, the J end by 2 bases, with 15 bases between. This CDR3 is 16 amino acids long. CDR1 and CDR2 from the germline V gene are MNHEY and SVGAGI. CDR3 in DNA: TGTGCCAGCAGTTACGGGGCTAATGGAGGGCAAGAGACCCAGTACTTC. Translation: CASSYGANGGQETQYF.

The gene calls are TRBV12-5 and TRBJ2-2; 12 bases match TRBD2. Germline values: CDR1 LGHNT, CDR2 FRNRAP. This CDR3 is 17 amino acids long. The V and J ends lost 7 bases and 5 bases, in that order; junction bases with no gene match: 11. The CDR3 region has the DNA TGTGCTAGTGCCCAAATCCTAGCGGGAGGGCCGACCGGGGAGCTGTTTTTT. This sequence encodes CASAQILAGGPTGELFF.

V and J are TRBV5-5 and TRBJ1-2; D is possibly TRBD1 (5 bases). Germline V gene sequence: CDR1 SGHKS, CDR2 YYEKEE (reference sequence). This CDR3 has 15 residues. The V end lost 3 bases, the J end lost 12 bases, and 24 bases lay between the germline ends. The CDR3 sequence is CASSSDWARTGVDTF. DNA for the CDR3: TGTGCCAGCAGCTCCGATTGGGCTCGGACGGGGGTAGACACCTTC.

The CDR3 nucleotides read TGTGCCAGCAGTGTGGGACTAGCGGGGACAGATACGCAGTATTTT. Encoded protein: CASSVGLAGTDTQYF. The chain combines TRBV2 with TRBJ2-3, with 13 bases lining up with TRBD2. V was clipped by 4 bases and J by 3 bases; unmatched bases: 1. Germline CDR1 SNHLY, CDR2 FYNNEI. The CDR3 spans 15 residues.

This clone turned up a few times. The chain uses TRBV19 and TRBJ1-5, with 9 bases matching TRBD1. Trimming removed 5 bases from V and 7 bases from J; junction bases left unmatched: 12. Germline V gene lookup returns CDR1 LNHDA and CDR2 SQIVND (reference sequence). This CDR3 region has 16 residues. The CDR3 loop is CASSFSLTGGGQPQHF. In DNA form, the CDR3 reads TGTGCCAGTAGTTTCTCCTTAACAGGGGGCGGACAGCCCCAGCATTTT.

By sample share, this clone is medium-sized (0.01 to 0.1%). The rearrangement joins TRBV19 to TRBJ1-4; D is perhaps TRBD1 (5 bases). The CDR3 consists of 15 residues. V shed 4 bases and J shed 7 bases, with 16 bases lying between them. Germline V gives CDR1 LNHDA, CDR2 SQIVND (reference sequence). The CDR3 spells CASSTNRYLGEKLFF. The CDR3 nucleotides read TGTGCCAGTAGTACCAACAGGTATCTCGGTGAAAAACTGTTTTTT.

The DNA for the CDR3 is TGTGCCAGCAGTTTAGCGCGCCGGAACAGGAAGTATTTT. It codes for CASSLARRNRKYF. The V and J genes are TRBV12-3 or TRBV12-4 and TRBJ2-3, with D perhaps TRBD1 (5 bases). The CDR3 has 13 residues. Between the trimmed V and J ends, which lost 0 bases and 13 bases, there was a span of 14 bases.

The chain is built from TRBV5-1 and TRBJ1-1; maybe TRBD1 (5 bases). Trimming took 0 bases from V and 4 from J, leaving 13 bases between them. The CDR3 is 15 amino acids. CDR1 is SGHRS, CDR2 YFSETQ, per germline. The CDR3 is CASSLVGLGGTEAFF. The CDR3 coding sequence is TGCGCCAGCAGCTTGGTGGGCCTCGGGGGCACTGAAGCTTTCTTT. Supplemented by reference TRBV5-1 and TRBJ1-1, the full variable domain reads KAGVTQTPRYLIKTRGQQVTLSCSPISGHRSVSWYQQTPGQGLQFLFEYFSETQRNKGNFPGRFSGRQFSNSRSEMNVSTLELGDSALYLCASSLVGLGGTEAFFGQGTRLTVV.